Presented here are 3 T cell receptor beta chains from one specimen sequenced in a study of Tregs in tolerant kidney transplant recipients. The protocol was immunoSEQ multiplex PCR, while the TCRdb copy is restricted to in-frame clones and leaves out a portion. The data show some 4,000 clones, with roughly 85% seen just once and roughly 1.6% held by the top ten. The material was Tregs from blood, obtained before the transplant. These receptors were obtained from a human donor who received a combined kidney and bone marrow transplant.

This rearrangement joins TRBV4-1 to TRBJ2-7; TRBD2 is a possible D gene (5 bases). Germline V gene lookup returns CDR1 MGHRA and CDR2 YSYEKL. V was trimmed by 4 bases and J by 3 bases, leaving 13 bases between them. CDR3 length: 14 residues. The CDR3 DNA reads TGCGCCAGCAGCCCCTATTACCGGGACTACGAGCAGTACTTC. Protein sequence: CASSPYYRDYEQYF.

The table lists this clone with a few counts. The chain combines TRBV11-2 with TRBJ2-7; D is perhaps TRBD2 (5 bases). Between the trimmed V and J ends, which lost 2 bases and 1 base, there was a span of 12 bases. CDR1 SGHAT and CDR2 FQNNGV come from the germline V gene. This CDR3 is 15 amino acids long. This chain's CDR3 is CASSLFSGSSYEQYF. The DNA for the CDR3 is TGTGCCAGCAGCTTATTTTCGGGAAGTTCCTACGAGCAGTACTTC.

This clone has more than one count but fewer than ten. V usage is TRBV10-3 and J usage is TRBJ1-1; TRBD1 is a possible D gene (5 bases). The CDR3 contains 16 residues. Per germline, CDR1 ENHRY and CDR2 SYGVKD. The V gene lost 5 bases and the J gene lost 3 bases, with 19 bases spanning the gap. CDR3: CAISRTGGNEYTEAFF. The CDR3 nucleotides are TGTGCCATCAGTAGAACAGGCGGGAACGAGTACACTGAAGCTTTCTTT.